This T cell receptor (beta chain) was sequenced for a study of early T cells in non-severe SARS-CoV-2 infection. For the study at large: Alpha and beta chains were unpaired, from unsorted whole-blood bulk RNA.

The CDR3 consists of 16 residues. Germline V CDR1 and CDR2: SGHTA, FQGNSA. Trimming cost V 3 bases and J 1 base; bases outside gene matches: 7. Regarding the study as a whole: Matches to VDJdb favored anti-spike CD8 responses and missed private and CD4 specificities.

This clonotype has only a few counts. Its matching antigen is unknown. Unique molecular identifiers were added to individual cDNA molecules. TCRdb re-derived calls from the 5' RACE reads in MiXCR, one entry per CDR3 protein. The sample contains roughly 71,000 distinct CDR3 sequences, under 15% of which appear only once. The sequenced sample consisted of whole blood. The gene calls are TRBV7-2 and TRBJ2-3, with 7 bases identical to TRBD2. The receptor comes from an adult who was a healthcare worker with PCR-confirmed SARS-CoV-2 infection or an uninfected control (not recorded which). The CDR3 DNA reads TGTGCCAGCAGCTTCTTGGGGGGGGGAGGCACAGATACGCAGTATTTT. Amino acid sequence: CASSFLGGGGTDTQYF.